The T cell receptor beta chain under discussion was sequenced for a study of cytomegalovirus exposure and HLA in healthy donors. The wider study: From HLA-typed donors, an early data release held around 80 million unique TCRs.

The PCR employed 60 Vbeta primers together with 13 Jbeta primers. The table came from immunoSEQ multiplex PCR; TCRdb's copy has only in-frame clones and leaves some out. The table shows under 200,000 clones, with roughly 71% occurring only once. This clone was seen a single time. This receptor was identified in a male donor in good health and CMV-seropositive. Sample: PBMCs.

CDR3 sequence (DNA): TGTGCCAGCAGTCCGGGACTAGCGGCCACGTTGGATACGCAGTATTTT. This codes for CASSPGLAATLDTQYF. V and J are TRBV6-6 and TRBJ2-3; TRBD2 agrees at 11 bases. The germline CDR1 and CDR2 sequences are MNHNY and SVGAGI (reference sequence). The V segment lost 5 bases and the J segment 6 bases; nucleotides outside the gene matches: 10. CDR3 length: 16 amino acids.